Sequencing of this T cell receptor beta chain was carried out in a study of CXCR3-negative and CXCR3-positive naive CD8 T cells. Concerning this clonotype itself: Its antigen is currently unknown.

Regarding the study as a whole: CXCR3-positive naive cells had more hydrophobic TRB CDR3s than CXCR3-negative naive cells. Comparison of naive subsets found surface CD5 to be comparable, and TCR strength was inferred on the basis of TRB CDR3 properties. Both naive subsets showed comparably high diversity, and memory CD8+ cells showed much lower diversity.

UMI labels and 5' RACE were used to prepare the TRB cDNA libraries. For each CDR3 protein, TCRdb gives one entry from its re-call of the 5' RACE reads, without DNA. The sample data list some 150,000 distinct CDR3 sequences. Researchers sorted 300,000 cells of each CD8+ T cell subset in triplicate. A CD45RO-CCR7+CD27+CD95- profile was what naive CD8+ T cells displayed. Germline CDR1 SEHNR, CDR2 FQNEAQ (reference sequence). This CDR3 comprises 14 residues. The sample was naive CXCR3+ CD8+ T cells from blood. Described subset: CD45RO-CCR7+CD27+CD95- naive CD8+ T cells expressing CXCR3 (TNR3+). This chain connects TRBV7-9 to TRBJ2-1; TCRdb indicates TRBD1, and absent DNA this call remains unverified. This TCR was recovered from a human donor in good health. Some clones in this sample may be carry-over from other donors' samples. CDR3: CASTLGTGINEQFF.